This record looks at one T cell receptor beta chain sequence and its context. Library input was about 2.2 micrograms of DNA from cryopreserved PBMCs. TCRdb keeps only in-frame clones here, not all; method: immunoSEQ multiplex PCR. The sample holds roughly 250,000 clones; under 75% are singletons and the top ten take 15%. The data were taken from a study of cytotoxic CD8 clonotypes in ibrutinib-treated CLL. The sequence was obtained from a human donor with chronic lymphocytic leukemia. Sequenced here: PBMCs, sampled after 24 months of ibrutinib treatment.

The CDR3 reads CASSTGGSKTQYF. CDR3 in DNA: TGTGCCAGCAGTACAGGGGGCTCAAAGACCCAGTACTTC. The chain couples TRBV25-1 to TRBJ2-5; 9 bases fit TRBD1. CDR1 and CDR2 (germline): MGHDK, SYGVNS. Losses at the gene ends were 5 bases for V and 6 bases for J; bases not matched to a gene: 4. The CDR3 loop spans 13 amino acids.